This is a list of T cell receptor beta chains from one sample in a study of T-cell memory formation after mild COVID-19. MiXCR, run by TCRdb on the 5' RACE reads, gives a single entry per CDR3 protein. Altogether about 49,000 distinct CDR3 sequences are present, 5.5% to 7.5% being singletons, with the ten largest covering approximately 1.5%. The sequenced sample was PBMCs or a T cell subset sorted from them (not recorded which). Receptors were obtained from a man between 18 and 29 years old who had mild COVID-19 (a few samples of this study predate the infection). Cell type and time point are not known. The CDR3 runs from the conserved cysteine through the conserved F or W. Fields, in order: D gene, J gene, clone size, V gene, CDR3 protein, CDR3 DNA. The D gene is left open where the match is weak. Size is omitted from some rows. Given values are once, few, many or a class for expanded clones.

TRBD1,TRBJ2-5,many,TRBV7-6,CASSLARPPGTAAETQYF,TGTGCCAGCAGCTTAGCCCGCCCCCCCGGGACAGCGGCAGAGACCCAGTACTTC
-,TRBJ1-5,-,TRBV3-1,CASSQNGDQPQHF,TGTGCCAGCAGCCAGAATGGGGATCAGCCCCAGCATTTT
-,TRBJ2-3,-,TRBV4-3,CASSQDLAGMNTFTDTQYF,TGCGCCAGCAGCCAAGATCTCGCGGGAATGAATACGTTCACAGATACGCAGTATTTT
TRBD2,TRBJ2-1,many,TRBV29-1,CSVSGGPGEQFF,TGCAGCGTTTCGGGGGGGCCTGGGGAGCAGTTCTTC
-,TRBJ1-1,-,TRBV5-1,CASSLEFSGKTEAFF,TGCGCCAGCAGCCTAGAATTCAGTGGTAAGACTGAAGCTTTCTTT
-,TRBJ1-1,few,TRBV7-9,CASSPLLTGLETEAFF,TGTGCCAGCAGCCCTCTTTTGACAGGACTCGAGACTGAAGCTTTCTTT
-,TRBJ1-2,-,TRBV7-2,CASSREGSLDSNYGYTF,TGTGCCAGCAGTAGAGAGGGGAGCCTAGACAGTAACTATGGCTACACCTTC
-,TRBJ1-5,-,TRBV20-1,CSARIIGAGRQPQHF,TGCAGTGCTAGAATTATTGGGGCGGGAAGGCAGCCCCAGCATTTT
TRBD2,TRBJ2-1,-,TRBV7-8,CASSQTSGGQFF,TGTGCCAGCAGCCAGACTAGCGGGGGACAGTTCTTC
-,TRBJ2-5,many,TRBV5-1,CASSLVPGRETQYF,TGCGCCAGCAGCTTGGTCCCGGGACGAGAGACCCAGTACTTC
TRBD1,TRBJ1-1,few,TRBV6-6,CASSYGTVAEAFF,TGTGCCAGCAGTTACGGGACAGTCGCTGAAGCTTTCTTT
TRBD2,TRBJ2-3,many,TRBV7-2,CASSRSGGPDTQYF,TGTGCCAGCAGCCGGTCGGGGGGGCCAGATACGCAGTATTTT
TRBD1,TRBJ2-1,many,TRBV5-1,CASSSATGQPYNEQFF,TGCGCCAGCAGTTCCGCCACGGGACAGCCATACAATGAGCAGTTCTTC
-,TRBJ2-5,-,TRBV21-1,CASYLDTQYF,TGTGCCAGCTACCTAGACACCCAGTACTTC
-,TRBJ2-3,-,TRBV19,CASSPQGGGTDTQYF,TGTGCCAGTAGTCCGCAGGGGGGGGGCACAGATACGCAGTATTTT
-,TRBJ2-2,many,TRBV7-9,CASSFAGGNTGELFF,TGTGCCAGCAGCTTTGCCGGCGGGAACACCGGGGAGCTGTTTTTT